This T cell receptor (beta chain) was recorded in a study of blood T cell repertoires in COVID-19 (dated by TCRdb to the early 2020s). Context from the whole study: Samples from collaborators originated in the United States, Italy and Spain and spanned both the acute and convalescent phases of COVID-19. The material from the prospective study consisted of cDNA or gDNA derived from T cells, B-cell-depleted T cells, or PBMCs. Subjects who had been exposed to COVID-19, were actively infected with it, or had recovered from it provided the deeply sampled blood TCRbeta repertoires that made up the dataset. The repertoires were released in a freely available public database meant as a resource for research on the immune response to SARS-CoV-2. The samples were drawn from two sources: the first 160 participants of the ongoing ImmuneRACE study, and fewer than 1,500 subjects contributed by 6 global collaborators. Nearly every sample came with metadata listing a de-identified subject ID, COVID-19 status, age in years and sex. Where HLA class I and class II types were available, the types were taken from metadata supplied by the sample provider, not from assay-based typing. Study-level results and caveats: The quantity of clinical and demographic metadata differed by source and by participant and was supplied without curation.

In the prospective study, participants were roughly 18 to 100 years old, resided in about 25 geographic areas of the United States, and were enrolled through a virtual design. In the prospective study, participants were assigned to cohorts based on the clinical history participants reported in a screening survey and a study questionnaire. Each participant in the prospective study had whole blood, serum and a nasopharyngeal or oropharyngeal swab collected by mobile phlebotomists. Over an approximately 2-month period, participants in the prospective study had the option of providing additional blood draws and questionnaires. Blood samples from the prospective study were shipped frozen or at room temperature prior to DNA extraction. A word on this clone: There is no known antigen for this receptor. No base quality values were provided; no much bigger clone lies one nucleotide off.

TCRbeta CDR3 regions were amplified from genomic DNA using the immunoSEQ Assay, a bias-controlled multiplex PCR. The authors' pipeline ran thus. The number of nucleated cells in each sample was estimated from the amplification of reference gene primers within the assay. To quantify the absolute abundance of each unique TCRbeta CDR3 rearrangement, sequence reads were collapsed and filtered. For each sample, productive Simpson clonality was calculated as the square root of Simpson's diversity index across productive rearrangements. In its TCRdb copy, this immuneACCESS table keeps in-frame sequences only and misses some clones. Where compared with another copy, unresolved V genes explain less than half of these, and the others have no known cause. V and J calls and clone size are those listed in that table; D and trimming were worked out from the DNA. This sample has more than 200,000 clones in its table, and around 80% of those were observed once. The ten top clones hold nearly 7.5% of the sample.

The sample taken for sequencing was PBMCs or T cells enriched from blood (not recorded which). This TCR was recovered from a middle-aged woman with acute COVID-19.

The DNA sequence is TGTGCCAGCAGCTTGGCCAGGGGGCAGGATGGCTACACCTTC. This sequence encodes CASSLARGQDGYTF. The rearranged chain carries TRBV5-4 and TRBJ1-2, and 8 bases in between align with TRBD1. The germline V gene (reference sequence) specifies SGHNT as CDR1 and YYREEE as CDR2. V is cut back by 0 bases and J by 6 bases, with 4 bases in the junction unmatched. The CDR3 sequence holds 14 residues, the cysteine and phenylalanine included. Just the 42-base CDR3 DNA is kept, in frame starting at base 1.